The 4 T cell receptor beta chains below were found in one sample sequenced in a study of shared clonotypes between healthy human individuals. Only in-frame clones appear in the TCRdb table, and some are missing; sequencing was by immunoSEQ multiplex PCR. This table has more than 2 million clones, around 93% appearing once. Naive CD8 cells were CD45RO-negative, positively selected for CCR7, excluding terminally differentiated effector memory CD45RA+ cells. The material sequenced was naive CD8+ T cells from PBMCs. These receptor sequences come from a man between 18 and 35 years old in good health. Some clones in this sample may be carry-over from other donors' samples.

Only one count was recorded for this clone. V and J are TRBV19 and TRBJ1-1, with 8 bases matching TRBD1. CDR3 length: 14 residues. The V segment lost 5 bases and the J segment 0 bases; nucleotides outside the gene matches: 2. The germline gives CDR1 LNHDA, CDR2 SQIVND (reference sequence). The CDR3 region is CASSGQGLNTEAFF. In DNA form, the CDR3 reads TGTGCCAGTAGTGGACAGGGATTGAACACTGAAGCTTTCTTT.

The rearrangement uses TRBV5-6 and TRBJ1-1, with D unclear. V was cut by 0 bases and J by 0 bases, with 9 bases left in between. Germline assignment: CDR1 SGHDT and CDR2 YYEEEE. The CDR3 loop spans 15 amino acids. The CDR3 nucleotides read TGTGCCAGCAGCTTGGCAGCAGACATGAACACTGAAGCTTTCTTT. Translated: CASSLAADMNTEAFF.

This clone is a singleton in its sample. Additional DNA sequences in this sample encode the identical CDR3. The V call is TRBV11-2, the J call TRBJ2-7; 11 positions agree with TRBD2. Per the germline V gene, CDR1 is SGHAT and CDR2 is FQNNGV. This CDR3 is 14 amino acids long. V lost 4 bases, J lost 3 bases, and 2 bases stayed unmatched. The CDR3 is CASSSLAGGYEQYF. The CDR3 DNA is TGTGCCAGCAGCTCTCTAGCGGGAGGCTACGAGCAGTACTTC.

On this clone: The sample carries other DNA sequences with the same CDR3. This chain uses TRBV7-9 with TRBJ2-7; tentatively, D is TRBD2 (5 bases). Trimming stripped 1 base from V and 6 bases from J, with 7 bases between. This CDR3 has 12 residues. Germline CDR1 is SEHNR and CDR2 is FQNEAQ (reference sequence). The CDR3 region has the DNA TGTGCCAGCAGCTTAGGGAGCGGCGAGCAGTACTTC. Its translation is CASSLGSGEQYF.